The present TCR beta chain was sequenced within a study of T cell responses to AZD1222 COVID-19 vaccine. Samples with a second dose at about 4 or about 12 weeks were pooled together. Trimming took 7 bases from V and 9 from J, leaving 13 bases between them. This CDR3 is built from 13 residues. Germline V gene data show CDR1 as MNHEY and CDR2 as SVGAGI. Data came from immunoSEQ multiplex PCR; TCRdb stores just in-frame clones and leaves some out. The sample yields about 89,000 clones, 86% seen once. This specimen was peripheral blood, taken 28 days after the second AZD1222 dose. The J gene is TRBJ1-6, the V gene TRBV6-5; possibly TRBD1 for D (6 bases). This TCR was sampled from an adult who received the AZD1222 COVID-19 vaccine. CDR3: CASTGLGGSPLHF. CDR3 nucleotide sequence: TGTGCCAGCACCGGCCTAGGGGGTTCACCCCTCCACTTT.